This T cell receptor (beta chain) was recovered during a study of T cell responses to AZD1222 COVID-19 vaccine. Germline CDR1 and CDR2: MNHEY and SVGAGI. The CDR3 is 16 residues long. The trim removed 2 bases at V and 6 bases at J, leaving 4 bases unmatched. Study results and limitations: None of the repertoires were sampled until the peak T cell response had passed. Breadth and depth of Spike-specific TCRs rose after two AZD1222 doses. Reportedly, nearly half the spike-specific TCRs target unmutated variant regions. In a largely white British group with more females than males, clonal diversity was possibly underestimated.

Clones were read by immunoSEQ multiplex PCR, and TCRdb kept only the in-frame ones, dropping some. The sample holds around 100,000 clones, about 93% seen once. Of note for this clone: Its target is not known.

Sequencing was performed on peripheral blood, taken on day 0 of AZD1222 vaccination. The receptor's source is an adult in good health. The gene calls are TRBV6-5 and TRBJ2-3; 14 nucleotides align to TRBD2. The CDR3 reads CASSYRLAGGGDTQYF. CDR3 sequence (DNA): TGTGCCAGCAGTTACAGACTAGCGGGAGGGGGGGATACGCAGTATTTT.